A single sample gave rise to the 20 T cell receptor beta chains below, sequenced in a study of identifying expanded T cells in peripheral blood. Clones were read by immunoSEQ multiplex PCR, and TCRdb kept only the in-frame ones, dropping some. Of 80,000 to 90,000 clones listed, 89% are singletons. The sample consisted of blood. These receptor sequences come from a person between 18 and 75 years old in good health.

The CDR3 loop reads CASSYNGMQYF. Here the CDR3 DNA reads TGTGCCAGCAGTTACAACGGGATGCAGTACTTC. J is TRBJ2-7 and V is TRBV6-1; possibly TRBD2 for D (5 bases). Germline loops: CDR1 MNHNS, CDR2 SASEGT. The V and J ends lost 5 bases and 9 bases respectively, with 11 bases between them. The CDR3 extends over 11 amino acids.

The chain carries TRBV9 and TRBJ2-7, with D perhaps given as TRBD1 or TRBD2 (5 bases each). The length of the CDR3 is 14 residues. Trimming cost V 0 bases and J 0 bases, with 7 bases left between them. Per the germline V gene, CDR1 is SGDLS and CDR2 is YYNGEE. The CDR3 protein is CASSVEGSSYEQYF. DNA for the CDR3: TGTGCCAGCAGCGTAGAGGGGAGCTCCTACGAGCAGTACTTC.

J is TRBJ1-1 and V is TRBV6-1, with unresolved D. CDR3 size: 12 residues. Germline assignment: CDR1 MNHNS and CDR2 SASEGT. V shed 5 bases and J shed 3 bases, with 7 bases lying between them. CDR3 in DNA: TGTGCCAGCAGTCTCTCAGACACTGAAGCTTTCTTT. Its protein product is CASSLSDTEAFF.

The chain is built from TRBV28 and TRBJ2-3; 9 bases fit TRBD2. The CDR3 loop spans 16 amino acids. CDR1 and CDR2 (germline): MDHEN, SYDVKM. The ends lost 7 bases at V and 0 bases at J; junction bases unmatched: 8. CDR3 protein: CASTNSGSLSTDTQYF. CDR3 nucleotide sequence: TGTGCCAGCACGAATAGCGGGAGCCTAAGCACAGATACGCAGTATTTT.

The rearrangement joins TRBV25-1 to TRBJ1-2; 8 bases match TRBD1. The V gene's germline CDR1 is MGHDK and CDR2 SYGVNS. The CDR3 is 14 residues long. The J segment lost 5 bases and the V segment lost 5 bases, leaving 7 bases of the junction unmatched. CDR3 nucleotides: TGTGCCAGCAGTTTCGCCGGGACAGGATATGGCTACACCTTC. Translated, it gives CASSFAGTGYGYTF.

The chain recombines TRBV11-2 with TRBJ1-6, with 9 nucleotides matching TRBD1. V trimming: 5 bases; J trimming: 9 bases; junction bases outside the gene matches: 8. CDR1 and CDR2 (germline): SGHAT, FQNNGV. CDR3 length equals 15 residues. The CDR3, as DNA: TGTGCCAGCAGCGCGTCCGGGACAGGGCTTTCACCCCTCCACTTT. Its translation is CASSASGTGLSPLHF.

The genes are TRBV2 and TRBJ2-1; TRBD2 might be the D (6 bases). Germline loops: CDR1 SNHLY, CDR2 FYNNEI. The CDR3 is made up of 16 amino acids. Trimming took 3 bases from V and 6 from J, leaving 18 bases between them. The CDR3: CASSEYGLPGANEQFF. In DNA form, the CDR3 reads TGTGCCAGCAGTGAGTACGGACTACCCGGAGCCAATGAGCAGTTCTTC. Complete variable domain (other parts from reference TRBV2 and TRBJ2-1): EPEVTQTPSHQVTQMGQEVILRCVPISNHLYFYWYRQILGQKVEFLVSFYNNEISEKSEIFDDQFSVERPDGSNFTLKIRSTKLEDSAMYFCASSEYGLPGANEQFFGPGTRLTVL.

The V call is TRBV27, the J call TRBJ2-3, with 11 bases fitting TRBD2. This CDR3 is built from 15 residues. CDR1 and CDR2 from the germline V gene are MNHEY and SMNVEV (reference sequence). The V segment lost 5 bases and the J segment 4 bases; nucleotides outside the gene matches: 5. The CDR3, as DNA: TGTGCCAGCAGTCCTAGCGGGGGGAGTCCAGATACGCAGTATTTT. It encodes CASSPSGGSPDTQYF.

The chain recombines TRBV5-1 with TRBJ2-7, with D perhaps matching TRBD1 (5 bases). CDR3 length: 15 residues. Germline lookup yields CDR1 SGHRS and CDR2 YFSETQ. V was pared by 0 bases and J by 0 bases, with 10 bases between. Here the CDR3 DNA reads TGCGCCAGCAGCTTGGTTCAGGGTTACTCCTACGAGCAGTACTTC. Its protein product is CASSLVQGYSYEQYF.

The chain couples TRBV29-1 to TRBJ2-1; D gene uncertain. CDR3 size: 12 residues. In germline, CDR1 is SQVTM, CDR2 ANQGSEA. Trimming stripped 6 bases from V and 7 bases from J, with 13 bases between. The CDR3 bases are TGCAGCGTCAGATCCCCTTCGAATGAGCAGTTCTTC. Translation gives CSVRSPSNEQFF.

The rearrangement links TRBV30 to TRBJ2-3; 8 bases fit TRBD1. J was trimmed by 0 bases and V by 4 bases; bases with no gene match: 9. The V gene's germline CDR1 is GTSNPN and CDR2 SVGIG (reference sequence). This CDR3 comprises 16 residues. The CDR3 is CAWNSGQGGSTDTQYF. The CDR3 DNA reads as TGTGCCTGGAACTCCGGACAGGGCGGTAGCACAGATACGCAGTATTTT.

The CDR3 coding sequence is TGTGCCAGCAGCACCGGACAGGGGGCTAATGAAAAACTGTTTTTT. This gives the protein CASSTGQGANEKLFF. The V gene is TRBV9, the J gene TRBJ1-4; 10 bases map to TRBD1. Looked up from germline, CDR1 is SGDLS and CDR2 is YYNGEE. The trim removed 4 bases at V and 3 bases at J, leaving 3 bases unmatched. The CDR3 covers 15 residues.

This chain connects TRBV2 to TRBJ2-7, with D perhaps being TRBD1 or TRBD2 (6 bases each). V was pared by 1 base and J by 3 bases, with 19 bases between. The CDR3 is 17 residues long. Per germline, CDR1 SNHLY and CDR2 FYNNEI. The CDR3 reads CASSEVRGLMRSYEQYF. The CDR3 nucleotides read TGTGCCAGCAGTGAAGTCCGGGGGCTGATGAGGAGCTACGAGCAGTACTTC.

Comments on this clone: This sample also contains other DNA sequences that code for the same CDR3. The chain carries TRBV5-1 and TRBJ2-2; perhaps TRBD2 as D (5 bases). This CDR3 comprises 14 residues. Germline assignment: CDR1 SGHRS and CDR2 YFSETQ. V gave up 8 bases and J gave up 5 bases, with 16 bases separating them. CDR3 sequence (DNA): TGCGCCAGTAGCCCAAAAGCGGAGACCGGGGAGCTGTTTTTT. As protein: CASSPKAETGELFF.

The chain combines TRBV18 with TRBJ1-6; 8 nucleotides agree with TRBD1. Germline V gene lookup returns CDR1 KGHSH and CDR2 LQKENI. The CDR3 covers 14 residues. J was trimmed by 9 bases and V by 7 bases; bases with no gene match: 8. The CDR3, as DNA: TGTGCCAGCTGGAGCGGACAGGGTGGTTCACCCCTCCACTTT. Its translation: CASWSGQGGSPLHF. The variable domain in full, with the rest retrieved from reference TRBV18 and TRBJ1-6, is NAGVMQNPRHLVRRRGQEARLRCSPMKGHSHVYWYRQLPEEGLKFMVYLQKENIIDESGMPKERFSAEFPKEGPSILRIQQVVRGDSAAYFCASWSGQGGSPLHFGNGTRLTVT.

Comment on this clone: This sample also contains other DNA sequences that code for the same CDR3. The V call is TRBV5-6, the J call TRBJ2-7, with 12 positions matching TRBD2. Germline V CDR1 and CDR2: SGHDT, YYEEEE. This CDR3 spans 16 amino acids. The trim removed 1 base at V and 4 bases at J, leaving 6 bases unmatched. CDR3 bases: TGTGCCAGCAGCTTGTCTCTAGCGGGAGGGGTGTACGAGCAGTACTTC. It is translated as CASSLSLAGGVYEQYF.

The chain uses TRBV7-2 and TRBJ2-1; D is unresolved. The V and J ends lost 3 bases and 6 bases respectively, with 15 bases between them. Germline V lookup: CDR1 SGHTA, CDR2 FQGNSA. The CDR3 is made up of 15 amino acids. The CDR3 nucleotides are TGTGCCAGCAGCTTTACCTCCCCCCGGAGCAATGAGCAGTTCTTC. Residues: CASSFTSPRSNEQFF.

This sequence joins TRBV18 and TRBJ2-7, with TRBD2 as a possible D gene (7 bases). The V end was cut by 1 base, the J end by 0 bases, with 10 bases between. CDR3 length: 15 amino acids. Germline-derived CDR1 and CDR2 are KGHSH and LQKENI. Written as DNA, the CDR3 is TGTGCCAGCTCACCACGCGGGGGCCTCTCCTACGAGCAGTACTTC. This gives the protein CASSPRGGLSYEQYF.

The rearrangement uses TRBV19 and TRBJ2-5; D perhaps matches TRBD2 (7 bases). V lost 4 bases and J 5 bases, leaving 11 bases between the germline ends. The CDR3 totals 13 residues. Per germline, CDR1 LNHDA and CDR2 SQIVND (reference sequence). CDR3 nucleotides: TGTGCCAGTAGTACGGGGGGCTGGGAGACCCAGTACTTC. Amino acids: CASSTGGWETQYF.

The gene calls are TRBV14 and TRBJ1-2, with D possibly TRBD1 on 5 matching bases. Trimming took off 0 bases at V and 7 bases at J, with 9 bases between the two ends. Germline assignment: CDR1 SGHDN and CDR2 FVKESK. This CDR3 has 13 amino acids. The CDR3 DNA is TGTGCCAGCAGCCAAGACAGGGACGGTGGCTACACCTTC. Its translation is CASSQDRDGGYTF. Looking up the rest from reference TRBV14 and TRBJ1-2 gives the full variable domain: EAGVTQFPSHSVIEKGQTVTLRCDPISGHDNLYWYRRVMGKEIKFLLHFVKESKQDESGMPNNRFLAERTGGTYSTLKVQPAELEDSGVYFCASSQDRDGGYTFGSGTRLTVV.